Listed here are 18 T cell receptor beta chains from one sample, sequenced in a study of control samples from healthy donors and cancer patients. Clones were read by immunoSEQ multiplex PCR, and TCRdb kept only the in-frame ones, dropping some. The sample includes approximately 94,000 clones, 70% to 90% of them seen just once. The sequenced sample was blood. These receptor sequences come from a woman aged 50 to 60 in good health.

This chain connects TRBV6-2 or TRBV6-3 to TRBJ2-7; maybe TRBD2 (5 bases). The ends were cut back, 3 bases at V and 2 bases at J, with 20 bases in the middle. Germline V lookup: CDR1 MNHEY, CDR2 SVGEGT. The CDR3 has 17 residues. The DNA of the CDR3 is TGTGCCAGCAGTTATCTCTCGGCGAGCGGCCCCACCTACGAGCAGTACTTC. This sequence encodes CASSYLSASGPTYEQYF.

This chain connects TRBV11-3 to TRBJ2-7, with D perhaps matching TRBD2 (5 bases). V gave up 0 bases and J gave up 5 bases, with 11 bases separating them. The CDR3 is 14 amino acids. Looked up from germline, CDR1 is SGHNT and CDR2 is YENEEA. This CDR3 reads CASSLDAVGDEQYF. The CDR3 DNA is TGTGCCAGCAGCTTAGATGCCGTCGGGGACGAGCAGTACTTC. Filled out from reference TRBV11-3 and TRBJ2-7, the complete variable domain reads EAGVVQSPRYKIIEKKQPVAFWCNPISGHNTLYWYLQNLGQGPELLIRYENEEAVDDSQLPKDRFSAERLKGVDSTLKIQPAELGDSAVYLCASSLDAVGDEQYFGPGTRLTVT.

V gene TRBV7-8 combines with J gene TRBJ1-3; no clear D gene. The CDR3 is 14 residues long. The germline V and J ends were trimmed by 3 bases and 0 bases, with 6 bases remaining between them. The germline V gene encodes CDR1 SGHVS and CDR2 FQNEAQ. The CDR3 nucleotides are TGTGCCAGCAGCTTTTGGGGCTCTGGAAACACCATATATTTT. It translates to CASSFWGSGNTIYF.

This clone was found once. The chain joins TRBV19 to TRBJ1-1, with 7 bases fitting TRBD1. With V trimmed by 5 bases and J by 4 bases, 7 bases remained unmatched. The CDR3 is 14 residues long. CDR1 is LNHDA and CDR2 is SQIVND in the germline V gene (reference sequence). This CDR3 reads CASSDRGQSTEAFF. In DNA form, the CDR3 reads TGTGCCAGTAGTGATAGGGGGCAAAGCACTGAAGCTTTCTTT.

This clone was seen just once. The chain has TRBV28 and TRBJ1-1; D gene unclear. This CDR3 is 12 amino acids long. V lost 1 base and J lost 7, with 7 bases in between. Germline values: CDR1 MDHEN, CDR2 SYDVKM. For the CDR3, the DNA is TGTGCCAGCAGTTTATTGGGGATTGAAGCTTTCTTT. Its translation is CASSLLGIEAFF.

This chain connects TRBV18 to TRBJ2-3; D is unresolved. V lost 2 bases and J lost 1, with 13 bases in between. Germline CDR1 KGHSH, CDR2 LQKENI. CDR3 length equals 16 residues. The CDR3 protein is CASSPNRVKGTDTQYF. As DNA, the CDR3 is TGTGCCAGCTCACCAAATCGGGTAAAGGGCACAGATACGCAGTATTTT.

J is TRBJ2-1 and V is TRBV5-4; D unclear. V lost 0 bases and J lost 0, with 7 bases in between. Germline V lookup: CDR1 SGHNT, CDR2 YYREEE (reference sequence). The CDR3 runs 15 residues. CDR3 amino acids: CASSLDLSSYNEQFF. Written as DNA, the CDR3 is TGTGCCAGCAGCTTGGACCTGAGCTCCTACAATGAGCAGTTCTTC.

In its sample, this clone was seen once. This chain links TRBV7-2 with TRBJ2-5; TRBD2 aligns across 9 bases. This CDR3 contains 16 residues. Germline V CDR1 and CDR2: SGHTA, FQGNSA. V gave up 5 bases and J gave up 0 bases; unmatched junction bases: 7. Here the CDR3 reads CASSPPGGGDQETQYF. The CDR3, as DNA: TGTGCCAGCAGCCCCCCGGGCGGGGGGGACCAAGAGACCCAGTACTTC.

The chain recombines TRBV6-5 with TRBJ1-4; D remains ambiguous. The CDR3 contains 15 residues. Deletions cut 6 bases from V and 7 bases from J, with 18 bases between. CDR1 and CDR2 from the germline V gene are MNHEY and SVGAGI. CDR3 nucleotides: TGTGCCAGCAGCCCGAAGTGGGGATTTGTTGAAAAACTGTTTTTT. Encoded protein: CASSPKWGFVEKLFF.

V gene TRBV7-2 combines with J gene TRBJ2-7; 9 positions match TRBD2. This CDR3 spans 14 amino acids. The V gene's germline CDR1 is SGHTA and CDR2 FQGNSA. The J segment lost 5 bases and the V segment lost 7 bases, leaving 9 bases of the junction unmatched. CDR3 coding DNA: TGTGCCAGCACCCCGGGACTAGCTGCCCACGAGCAGTACTTC. Protein sequence: CASTPGLAAHEQYF. The full variable domain, with the rest looked up from reference TRBV7-2 and TRBJ2-7, is GAGVSQSPSNKVTEKGKDVELRCDPISGHTALYWYRQSLGQGLEFLIYFQGNSAPDKSGLPSDRFSAERTGGSVSTLTIQRTQQEDSAVYLCASTPGLAAHEQYFGPGTRLTVT.

The chain joins TRBV5-1 to TRBJ1-1, with D perhaps matching TRBD1 (6 bases). CDR1 is SGHRS, CDR2 YFSETQ, per germline. V was shortened by 4 bases and J by 3 bases, with 19 bases between the two germline ends. CDR3 length: 16 residues. CDR3 nucleotide sequence: TGCGCCAGCAGCCTTATCAGGGGAGGAGGGGACACTGAAGCTTTCTTT. This translates into CASSLIRGGGDTEAFF.

The rearrangement links TRBV2 to TRBJ1-5, with TRBD1 matching 7 bases. Germline CDR1 reads SNHLY; CDR2 reads FYNNEI. V gave up 7 bases and J gave up 3 bases; unmatched junction bases: 15. CDR3 size: 17 residues. CDR3 sequence (DNA): TGTGCCAGCAAAGTGGACAGGATCAGAGGGATCAATCAGCCCCAGCATTTT. It specifies CASKVDRIRGINQPQHF.

This rearrangement joins TRBV19 to TRBJ1-6; 11 bases fit TRBD1. CDR3 length: 16 residues. Germline V gives CDR1 LNHDA, CDR2 SQIVND (reference sequence). The V and J ends lost 5 bases and 8 bases, in that order; junction bases with no gene match: 8. CDR3: CASSFGQGARYSPLHF. The CDR3 coding sequence is TGTGCCAGTAGTTTCGGACAGGGGGCGCGGTATTCACCCCTCCACTTT.

The chain links TRBV11-1 to TRBJ1-6; D is uncertain. V was shortened by 2 bases and J by 5 bases, with 4 bases between the two germline ends. Germline lookup yields CDR1 SGHAT and CDR2 FQDESV (reference sequence). This CDR3 is 13 amino acids long. CDR3 sequence reads: CASSLSNNSPLHF. The CDR3 coding sequence is TGTGCCAGCAGCTTATCGAATAATTCACCCCTCCACTTT.

The chain employs TRBV29-1 and TRBJ1-2; TRBD1 matches at 11 bases. Germline values: CDR1 SQVTM, CDR2 ANQGSEA. CDR3 length equals 16 residues. With 4 bases clipped from V and 6 bases from J, the junction kept 13 bases outside the gene matches. CDR3: CSVVDTGTGGGNGYTF. DNA for the CDR3: TGCAGCGTTGTTGATACCGGGACAGGGGGTGGTAATGGCTACACCTTC.

This clone was detected a few times. J is TRBJ2-1 and V is TRBV5-5; perhaps D is TRBD1 or TRBD2 (5 bases each). The CDR3 extends over 16 amino acids. The V and J ends lost 4 bases and 4 bases respectively, with 18 bases between them. Looked up from germline, CDR1 is SGHKS and CDR2 is YYEKEE (reference sequence). The CDR3 DNA is TGTGCCAGCAGCGCTGGGGGAGTAGCGCGGTACAATGAGCAGTTCTTC. It translates to CASSAGGVARYNEQFF.

The genes are TRBV19 and TRBJ1-1, with D maybe TRBD1 (5 bases). The germline V and J ends were trimmed by 5 bases and 1 base, with 11 bases remaining between them. Germline V gene data show CDR1 as LNHDA and CDR2 as SQIVND (reference sequence). The CDR3 is 14 amino acids. Written as DNA, the CDR3 is TGTGCCAGTAGTCTGAGGGGAGAGAACACTGAAGCTTTCTTT. Translated: CASSLRGENTEAFF.

V gene TRBV7-9 combines with J gene TRBJ2-1; D is ambiguous. V was trimmed by 0 bases and J by 0 bases, leaving 9 bases between them. Germline loops: CDR1 SEHNR, CDR2 FQNEAQ (reference sequence). The CDR3 spans 16 residues. The CDR3 region has the DNA TGTGCCAGCAGCTTAGCGTCGCCGGTCTCCTACAATGAGCAGTTCTTC. Translating gives CASSLASPVSYNEQFF.